The 32 T cell receptor beta chains reported below all come from one sample, sequenced in a study of vaccination effects on CD4 cells after COVID-19. Only in-frame clones appear in the TCRdb table, and some are missing; sequencing was by immunoSEQ multiplex PCR. The repertoire includes around 45,000 clones, around three quarters of them detected once, and more than 10% sits in the top ten. Antigen-specific CD4+ T cells were expanded (with viral peptide pools) by the ViraFEST assay ahead of sequencing. Subsequent to a culture period of 10 to 11 days, CD4+ T cells were isolated. Neither prior SARS-CoV-2 infection nor positive nucleocapsid antibodies were present in the vaccine recipients. What these receptors recognize is not known. Sequences were derived from CD4+ T cells from PBMCs cultured with SARS-CoV-2 spike peptides, sampled before COVID-19 vaccination. The receptors were sampled from a human donor who received a COVID-19 vaccine.

The chain recombines TRBV2 with TRBJ2-3; D gene unclear. Germline CDR1 is SNHLY and CDR2 is FYNNEI. The CDR3 has 14 amino acids. The ends were cut back, 7 bases at V and 4 bases at J, with 15 bases in the middle. This CDR3 reads CASTGLAGSDTQYF. DNA for the CDR3: TGTGCCAGCACTGGCCTCGCTGGCTCAGATACGCAGTATTTT.

By its share, this clone is large. The chain joins TRBV3-1 (or the pseudogene TRBV3-2) to TRBJ2-1; TRBD2 aligns across 11 bases. Losses at the gene ends were 1 base for V and 10 bases for J; bases not matched to a gene: 3. The CDR3 has 14 amino acids. CDR1 LGHDT and CDR2 YNNKEL come from the germline V gene (reference sequence). DNA of the CDR3: TGTGCCAGCAGCCAAGCTAGCGGGGGGCCCGAGCAGTTCTTC. Translating gives CASSQASGGPEQFF.

The gene calls are TRBV6-5 and TRBJ1-5, with D perhaps matching TRBD1 (5 bases). Germline CDR1 and CDR2: MNHEY and SVGAGI. Trimming left V 7 bases short and J 2 bases short, with 15 bases between. The CDR3 runs 15 residues. CDR3 nucleotide sequence: TGTGCCAGCATTATTGTTTGGGGGGGCAATCAGCCCCAGCATTTT. Its translation: CASIIVWGGNQPQHF.

The chain uses TRBV29-1 and TRBJ2-3; a weak D match, TRBD2 (5 bases). Trimming stripped 4 bases from V and 8 bases from J, with 19 bases between. The germline V gene has CDR1 SQVTM and CDR2 ANQGSEA. The CDR3 spans 14 residues. CDR3 sequence (DNA): TGCAGCGTTGGGGGTCCGGAGGTTTGGGGTACGCAGTATTTT. Its protein is CSVGGPEVWGTQYF.

The V call is TRBV4-1, the J call TRBJ1-6; D is unclear. This CDR3 region has 16 residues. The V gene's germline CDR1 is MGHRA and CDR2 YSYEKL. With 4 bases removed from V and 0 bases from J, the gap between germline ends came to 10 bases. Here the CDR3 reads CASSPTESSYNSPLHF. Written as DNA, the CDR3 is TGCGCCAGCAGCCCAACAGAGAGCTCCTATAATTCACCCCTCCACTTT.

In its sample, this clone was seen once. The chain recombines TRBV24-1 with TRBJ2-3; TRBD2 aligns across 12 bases. Trimming cost V 3 bases and J 6 bases; bases outside gene matches: 9. The CDR3 loop spans 17 amino acids. Germline CDR1 is KGHDR and CDR2 is SFDVKD. The CDR3 protein is CATSDLTTSGGLDTQYF. As DNA, the CDR3 is TGTGCCACCAGTGATCTTACGACTAGCGGGGGTTTGGATACGCAGTATTTT.

The CDR3 reads CASSPRTDTQYF. The CDR3 nucleotides are TGTGCCAGCAGCCCCCGCACAGATACGCAGTATTTT. The rearrangement joins TRBV5-6 to TRBJ2-3; D is unclear. Trimming left V 4 bases short and J 1 base short, with 4 bases between. Per germline, CDR1 SGHDT and CDR2 YYEEEE. The CDR3 length is 12 residues. Supplemented by reference TRBV5-6 and TRBJ2-3, the full variable domain reads DAGVTQSPTHLIKTRGQQVTLRCSPKSGHDTVSWYQQALGQGPQFIFQYYEEEERQRGNFPDRFSGHQFPNYSSELNVNALLLGDSALYLCASSPRTDTQYFGPGTRLTVL.

The rearrangement uses TRBV30 and TRBJ2-1; the match to TRBD2 covers 10 bases. Germline CDR1 reads GTSNPN; CDR2 reads SVGIG (reference sequence). The CDR3 length is 16 residues. V was pared by 2 bases and J by 4 bases, with 8 bases of the junction left unmatched. In nucleotides, the CDR3 is TGTGCCTGGAGTCGTCCCTCGACTAGCGGGTACAATGAGCAGTTCTTC. Translation gives CAWSRPSTSGYNEQFF.

The J gene is TRBJ1-2, the V gene TRBV6-5, with D tentatively TRBD1 (6 bases). Germline V gene data show CDR1 as MNHEY and CDR2 as SVGAGI. V was clipped by 6 bases and J by 2 bases, with 16 bases between them. The CDR3 length is 15 residues. The CDR3 bases are TGTGCCAGCAGGGGGGGGTGGGGACAAAACTATGGCTACACCTTC. It codes for CASRGGWGQNYGYTF.

The chain combines TRBV12-3 or TRBV12-4 with TRBJ1-2; the D is unclear. V lost 3 bases and J lost 2, with 7 bases in between. The CDR3 is made up of 13 amino acids. CDR3: CASSFGRNYGYTF. Written as DNA, the CDR3 is TGTGCCAGCAGTTTTGGCCGAAACTATGGCTACACCTTC.

The chain couples TRBV19 to TRBJ1-4; D remains ambiguous. The CDR3 runs to 8 residues. Deletions cut 10 bases from V and 16 bases from J, with 10 bases between. Germline values: CDR1 LNHDA, CDR2 SQIVND (reference sequence). CDR3 in amino acids: CATEAPFF. The CDR3 DNA is TGTGCCACTGAGGCTCCGTTTTTT. Full variable domain (remainder filled in from reference TRBV19 and TRBJ1-4): DGGITQSPKYLFRKEGQNVTLSCEQNLNHDAMYWYRQDPGQGLRLIYYSQIVNDFQKGDIAEGYSVSREKKESFPLTVTSAQKNPTAFYLCATEAPFFGSGTQLSVL.

This chain uses TRBV27 with TRBJ2-5; D is perhaps TRBD1 or TRBD2 (5 bases each). The length of the CDR3 is 13 residues. The germline CDR1 and CDR2 sequences are MNHEY and SMNVEV (reference sequence). Trimming removed 6 bases at V and 4 bases at J, with 12 bases between. The CDR3 here is CASSTGTRETQYF. The CDR3 DNA reads TGTGCCAGCAGCACCGGGACCCGAGAGACCCAGTACTTC.

This sequence joins TRBV6-4 and TRBJ2-6; tentative D call: TRBD2 (6 bases). This CDR3 comprises 14 residues. V was cut by 6 bases and J by 2 bases, with 8 bases left in between. Germline V gives CDR1 MRHNA, CDR2 SNTAGT. The CDR3 is CASSRTTGANVLTF. CDR3 nucleotide sequence: TGTGCCAGCAGCCGGACTACTGGGGCCAACGTCCTGACTTTC.

V and J are TRBV29-1 and TRBJ2-7; 9 bases align to TRBD1. The germline gives CDR1 SQVTM, CDR2 ANQGSEA. The V segment lost 7 bases and the J segment 6 bases; nucleotides outside the gene matches: 4. This CDR3 contains 11 residues. CDR3 loop: CSAGTGIEQYV. In DNA form, the CDR3 reads TGCAGCGCCGGGACAGGGATCGAGCAGTACGTC.

The genes are TRBV11-2 and TRBJ1-2, with 7 nucleotides matching TRBD1. Germline V CDR1 and CDR2: SGHAT, FQNNGV. The junction had 5 bases not matched to a gene; V was cut back by 1 base and J by 9 bases. The CDR3 loop spans 13 amino acids. CDR3 nucleotides: TGTGCCAGCAGCTTAGGACAGGGTAATCGCTACACCTTC. Amino acid sequence: CASSLGQGNRYTF.

A few counts support this clone. This rearrangement joins TRBV5-4 to TRBJ1-1; a weak D match, TRBD1 (5 bases). This CDR3 is built from 14 residues. CDR1 and CDR2 (germline): SGHNT, YYREEE (reference sequence). Trimming stripped 0 bases from V and 2 bases from J, with 8 bases between. The CDR3, as DNA: TGTGCCAGCAGCTTGGGACAGAGAAACACTGAAGCTTTCTTT. This gives the protein CASSLGQRNTEAFF.

The chain carries TRBV4-2 and TRBJ1-2; 7 bases agree with TRBD1. From germline, CDR1 is LGHNA and CDR2 YNFKEQ. V lost 4 bases to trimming and J lost 8 bases; unmatched junction nucleotides: 22. This CDR3 has 18 amino acids. CDR3: CASSPRLHRTGLYGGYTF. CDR3 nucleotide sequence: TGTGCCAGCAGCCCGCGCCTTCATAGGACAGGTCTATATGGGGGCTACACCTTC.

This chain connects TRBV2 to TRBJ2-2; D is unclear. Trimming pared 2 bases from V and 13 bases from J, leaving 8 bases between. Per germline, CDR1 SNHLY and CDR2 FYNNEI. The CDR3 is 11 residues long. CDR3 protein: CASSEKNRLFF. The CDR3 DNA sequence: TGTGCCAGCAGTGAAAAGAACCGGCTGTTTTTT.

The sample holds one count of this clone. This sequence joins TRBV18 and TRBJ2-5, with 11 bases fitting TRBD2. V trimming: 8 bases; J trimming: 13 bases; junction bases outside the gene matches: 18. The CDR3 spans 15 residues. Germline V gene data show CDR1 as KGHSH and CDR2 as LQKENI. Written as DNA, the CDR3 is TGTGCCAGCCCGCTCCTAGCGGGGGGCGACCCCTCCGGGTACTTC. Translation: CASPLLAGGDPSGYF.

This rearrangement joins TRBV5-1 to TRBJ2-5; the D gene is possibly TRBD2 (7 bases). Germline-derived CDR1 and CDR2 are SGHRS and YFSETQ. The CDR3 runs to 14 residues. V lost 4 bases and J lost 2, with 12 bases in between. The chain's CDR3 is CASSQRGGQETQYF. In DNA, the CDR3 is TGCGCCAGCAGCCAAAGGGGGGGTCAAGAGACCCAGTACTTC.

The chain uses TRBV7-3 and TRBJ1-1, with 7 bases aligning to TRBD1. Per the germline V gene, CDR1 is SGHTA and CDR2 is FQGTGA. The V and J ends lost 5 bases and 1 base, in that order; junction bases with no gene match: 7. The CDR3 sequence is 15 residues long. This chain's CDR3 is CASSIRQGPNTEAFF. Written as DNA, the CDR3 is TGTGCCAGCAGCATAAGACAGGGACCGAACACTGAAGCTTTCTTT.

The chain is built from TRBV7-2 and TRBJ2-5, with 11 positions matching TRBD2. The CDR3 is made up of 15 amino acids. V shed 5 bases and J 5 bases; nucleotides not matched to a gene: 7. The germline V gene has CDR1 SGHTA and CDR2 FQGNSA. CDR3 nucleotide sequence: TGTGCCAGCAGCCGGAATAGCGGGGGGGCTGAGACCCAGTACTTC. It translates to CASSRNSGGAETQYF.

The gene calls are TRBV6-6 and TRBJ2-4; D possibly corresponds to TRBD2 (5 bases). Germline V gene data show CDR1 as MNHNY and CDR2 as SVGAGI (reference sequence). The ends were cut back, 7 bases at V and 1 base at J, with 14 bases in the middle. This CDR3 contains 15 residues. CDR3 nucleotide sequence: TGTGCCAGCAACGAAGGAGGCGGGGCCAAAAACATTCAGTACTTC. Protein product: CASNEGGGAKNIQYF.

The chain links TRBV21-1 to TRBJ2-5; TRBD1, the D gene given by the table, was not confirmed from the DNA. TRBV21-1 is an annotated pseudogene. The CDR3 is 18 amino acids. CDR3: CASSKESPLDRYGETQYF. The CDR3 nucleotides are TGTGCCAGCAGCAAAGAATCCCCACTGGACAGGTACGGAGAGACCCAGTACTTC.

The J gene is TRBJ1-5, the V gene TRBV6-2 or TRBV6-3; D is possibly TRBD1 (5 bases). Trimming shortened V by 5 bases and J by 6 bases, and 20 bases separated the two germline ends. This CDR3 contains 16 residues. Germline CDR1 is MNHEY and CDR2 is SVGEGT. DNA for the CDR3: TGTGCCAGCAGTCCGGGCCTTCGACAGCTTAGTCAGCCCCAGCATTTT. This translates into CASSPGLRQLSQPQHF.

The CDR3 DNA is TGTGCCAGCAGCTTAGGTGGGGGGCTAAACTATGGCTACACCTTC. This codes for CASSLGGGLNYGYTF. V is TRBV7-2 and J is TRBJ1-2, with D perhaps TRBD1 (6 bases). The V end lost 1 base, the J end lost 2 bases, and 11 bases lay between the germline ends. Per the germline V gene, CDR1 is SGHTA and CDR2 is FQGNSA. The CDR3 length is 15 residues.

V and J are TRBV7-6 and TRBJ2-3; D might be TRBD2 (5 bases). Between the trimmed V and J ends, which lost 4 bases and 5 bases, there was a span of 19 bases. Germline lookup yields CDR1 SGHVS and CDR2 FNYEAQ. CDR3 length equals 16 residues. The CDR3 here is CASSSGVNHRGDTQYF. DNA for the CDR3: TGTGCCAGCAGCTCCGGGGTTAACCACCGTGGAGATACGCAGTATTTT.

This chain joins TRBV9 and TRBJ2-2; 9 bases align to TRBD2. Per the germline V gene, CDR1 is SGDLS and CDR2 is YYNGEE. V lost 0 bases, J lost 7 bases, and 10 bases stayed unmatched. The CDR3 is 17 residues long. The CDR3 protein is CASSVAGAGGPNGELFF. DNA of the CDR3: TGTGCCAGCAGCGTAGCTGGGGCGGGGGGGCCAAACGGGGAGCTGTTTTTT. The complete variable domain, with remaining parts taken from reference TRBV9 and TRBJ2-2, reads DSGVTQTPKHLITATGQRVTLRCSPRSGDLSVYWYQQSLDQGLQFLIQYYNGEERAKGNILERFSAQQFPDLHSELNLSSLELGDSALYFCASSVAGAGGPNGELFFGEGSRLTVL.

The chain carries TRBV6-5 and TRBJ1-2; the D is unclear. V was shortened by 2 bases and J by 5 bases, with 12 bases between the two germline ends. Germline values: CDR1 MNHEY, CDR2 SVGAGI. CDR3 length equals 14 residues. The CDR3 coding sequence is TGTGCCAGCAGTTACCGGACGGAAAAGTATGGCTACACCTTC. The encoded protein is CASSYRTEKYGYTF.

J is TRBJ2-3 and V is TRBV7-2, with D tentatively TRBD2 (5 bases). In germline, CDR1 is SGHTA, CDR2 FQGNSA. V was clipped by 5 bases and J by 1 base, with 16 bases between them. The CDR3 sequence is 16 residues long. The CDR3 loop reads CASSQDGLLRTDTQYF. The CDR3 bases are TGTGCCAGCAGCCAAGATGGACTGCTCCGCACAGATACGCAGTATTTT.

This clone has just one count. The chain recombines TRBV5-1 with TRBJ1-1; D is undetermined. V lost 2 bases, J lost 2 bases, and 10 bases lay in between. This CDR3 spans 14 amino acids. Germline assignment: CDR1 SGHRS and CDR2 YFSETQ. CDR3 loop: CASSLLQQNTEAFF. The CDR3 coding sequence is TGCGCCAGCAGCTTACTACAGCAAAACACTGAAGCTTTCTTT.

The chain uses TRBV5-1 and TRBJ2-5; 7 nucleotides line up with TRBD1. With V trimmed by 2 bases and J by 4 bases, 2 bases remained unmatched. The CDR3 length is 13 residues. In germline, CDR1 is SGHRS, CDR2 YFSETQ. The CDR3 is CASSFDRAETQYF. As DNA, the CDR3 is TGCGCCAGCAGCTTTGACAGGGCAGAGACCCAGTACTTC.